This T cell receptor (beta chain) is drawn from a study of beta chain features in type 1 diabetes. The CDR3 consists of 15 residues. Trimming took off 2 bases at V and 4 bases at J, with 14 bases between the two ends. Germline V gene lookup returns CDR1 MNHNY and CDR2 SVGAGI (reference sequence). The isolated RNA, all of it, was reverse transcribed, so expressed TCRB transcripts were what got sequenced. The data were produced by immunoSEQ multiplex PCR, yet TCRdb's version contains in-frame clones alone and is incomplete. The sample has 900,000 or so clones; roughly 16% are singletons. V and J are TRBV6-6 and TRBJ2-5; D tentatively reads TRBD1 or TRBD2 (5 bases each). What was sequenced was naive CD4+ T cells from blood. The receptor comes from a woman between 18 and 30 years old in good health. The DNA of the CDR3 is TGTGCCAGCAGTTACCCTGGTCGGGGCGCAGAGACCCAGTACTTC. As protein: CASSYPGRGAETQYF.